This note documents a single T cell receptor beta chain sequence. A single record per CDR3 protein comes from TCRdb applying MiXCR to the RT-PCR reads. The top ten clones hold 3% to 4.5% of a sample with about 680,000 distinct CDR3 sequences, approximately 15% of them seen once. This CDR3 is 16 amino acids long. V was pared by 0 bases and J by 4 bases, with 6 bases of the junction left unmatched. CDR1 is LGHNT and CDR2 is FRNRAP in the germline V gene. The sequence was obtained from a female donor in good health, serving as a healthy control. J is TRBJ2-3 and V is TRBV12-5; 8 positions agree with TRBD2. The material sequenced was memory CD4+ T cells from blood. The CDR3 bases are TGTGCTAGTGGTTTGGTACTCTCAGCGGGAGCAGATACGCAGTATTTT. Amino acids: CASGLVLSAGADTQYF.